The text below deals with one T cell receptor beta chain. This clone has a single count. Its antigen is still unknown. One base away there is no much larger clone; base qualities are not given. This entry comes from a study of OX40 agonist ivuxolimab in advanced cancers. For the study in its entirety: The costimulatory receptor OX40 (CD134) was targeted by ivuxolimab, a fully human IgG2 agonistic monoclonal antibody. Peripheral TCRbeta sequencing aimed to test whether ivuxolimab altered TCR sequence diversity and caused clonal T-cell expansion. The paper covers the monotherapy dose-escalation part of the phase I ivuxolimab trial, which included N of about 56 patients. Patients were allowed to have had prior anti-PD-1, anti-PD-L1 or anti-CTLA-4 therapy, and 40% to 45% of the dose-escalation patients had previously received checkpoint inhibitors. In the dose-escalation cohort, 82.7% of patients were male, and the mean age was approximately 64 years, with a range of about 23 to 90. Intravenous ivuxolimab was administered to patients every 2 weeks at six dose levels: 0.01, 0.1, 0.3, 1.5, 3 and 10 mg/kg. Partial responses occurred in three dose-escalation patients: two with cutaneous melanoma and one with hepatocellular carcinoma. Of the approximately 54 dose-escalation patients, hepatocellular carcinoma was present in approximately 20, melanoma in roughly 15, renal cell carcinoma in 9 and head and neck cancer in 9.

The investigation overall reported the following: The antigen specificity of the peripheral T cells that underwent clonal expansion was not determined. After ivuxolimab, more expanded clones were found on average in CD8+ T cells than in CD4+ T cells. Low levels of normalized T-cell clonal expansion were also shown by some nonresponding patients. At doses of 0.1 to 3.0 mg/kg, clonal expansion of both CD4+ and CD8+ blood T cells was observed from baseline to week 6. In the 0.1-3.0 mg/kg groups, partial responders had among the lowest normalized peripheral clonal expansion, particularly in CD8+ T cells.

Trimming at the junction amounts to 3 bases on V and 4 bases on J, and the germline ends lie 11 bases apart. CDR1 SGHRS and CDR2 YFSETQ were looked up in the germline V gene. CDR3 length: 13 amino acids, cysteine to phenylalanine. Of all the DNA, just the CDR3 is kept, 39 bases in frame from base 1. To sequence the TCRbeta CDR3 region, genomic DNA was isolated from the sorted cells. TCRbeta CDR3 regions were sequenced using the immunoSEQ Assay. The immuneACCESS repertoire file appears here via TCRdb, limited to in-frame rearrangements. These files lack a portion of the clones; in checked studies, under half of the deficit traces to unresolved V genes, and the cause of the others is not known. The sample table records more than 55,000 clones; 92% of these occur just once. The ten most abundant clones make up 10% to 15% of the sample. Patients with a history of autoimmune disease or receiving systemic immunosuppression were excluded from the trial. Peripheral blood for TCR sequencing was drawn from every dose cohort at baseline, at cycle 4 day 1 and at cycle 7 day 1. The samples were taken from a phase I, first-in-human, multicenter, open-label dose-escalation trial of ivuxolimab. Adults with locally advanced or metastatic melanoma, renal cell, hepatocellular, or head and neck squamous cell carcinoma were enrolled in the trial. Before TCR sequencing, CD4+ and CD8+ T cells were separately sorted from peripheral blood.

Material: CD4+ or CD8+ T cells sorted from blood, obtained in a trial of the OX40 agonist ivuxolimab. The origin of this receptor is an adult with an advanced solid tumor such as melanoma, head and neck, liver or kidney cancer. The chain was built from TRBV5-1 and TRBJ2-7; TRBD2 is perhaps the D gene, given 6 matching bases. Here the CDR3 is given as CASSYGRGYEQYF. The DNA sequence follows: TGCGCCAGCAGCTATGGCCGGGGGTACGAGCAGTACTTC.